Below, 31 T cell receptor beta chains from the same sample are listed, as sequenced in a study of PD-L1 blockade in urothelial cancer. The table came from immunoSEQ multiplex PCR; TCRdb's copy has only in-frame clones and leaves some out. The sample lists fewer than 30,000 clones, roughly 80% occurring once. The input for sequencing was PBMCs, taken around atezolizumab (anti-PD-L1) treatment. Receptors originate from a man aged 65-85 years with urothelial cancer.

The J gene is TRBJ2-1, the V gene TRBV27, with 10 bases aligning to TRBD2. With 6 bases clipped from V and 5 bases from J, the junction kept 10 bases outside the gene matches. The CDR3 runs 16 residues. Germline V gene sequence: CDR1 MNHEY, CDR2 SMNVEV (reference sequence). The CDR3 sequence is CASSPYGLAGDNEQFF. CDR3 coding DNA: TGTGCCAGCAGCCCCTATGGGCTAGCGGGAGACAATGAGCAGTTCTTC.

The J gene is TRBJ2-2, the V gene TRBV15; 9 bases fit TRBD2. Germline CDR1 is LNHNV and CDR2 is YYDKDF (reference sequence). This CDR3 comprises 16 residues. J was trimmed by 2 bases and V by 5 bases; bases with no gene match: 6. The CDR3 nucleotides are TGTGCCACCAGCGTGCAGCTAGCGGGAAACACCGGGGAGCTGTTTTTT. Translated: CATSVQLAGNTGELFF.

The V call is TRBV7-2, the J call TRBJ1-5; 8 bases agree with TRBD1. Germline V lookup: CDR1 SGHTA, CDR2 FQGNSA. CDR3 size: 15 residues. V lost 3 bases, J lost 7 bases, and 8 bases stayed unmatched. CDR3 region: CASSFRGTGRQPQHF. CDR3 nucleotide sequence: TGTGCCAGCAGCTTCCGAGGGACAGGTAGGCAGCCCCAGCATTTT.

The rearrangement joins TRBV6-5 to TRBJ2-5; TRBD2 agrees at 8 bases. V shed 6 bases, J shed 4 bases, and the junction held 7 bases outside the gene matches. This CDR3 is built from 14 residues. CDR1 MNHEY and CDR2 SVGAGI come from the germline V gene. Here the CDR3 reads CASRRPGLVETQYF. CDR3 in DNA: TGTGCCAGCAGGCGTCCGGGACTAGTAGAGACCCAGTACTTC.

The rearrangement joins TRBV6-6 to TRBJ2-1, with 8 bases matching TRBD1. V lost 6 bases to trimming and J lost 9 bases; unmatched junction nucleotides: 13. Germline-derived CDR1 and CDR2 are MNHNY and SVGAGI (reference sequence). CDR3 size: 15 residues. The CDR3 DNA sequence: TGTGCCAGCAGGTCCGGGACAGGAAGCGCAGGTGAGCAGTTCTTC. Residues: CASRSGTGSAGEQFF.

The CDR3 coding sequence is TGCAGCGTCGTACAAGGAGAAGGTGAAAAACTGTTTTTT. This sequence encodes CSVVQGEGEKLFF. The J gene is TRBJ1-4, the V gene TRBV29-1; D gene ambiguous. The V and J ends lost 6 bases and 7 bases respectively, with 15 bases between them. The germline V gene has CDR1 SQVTM and CDR2 ANQGSEA. The CDR3 sequence is 13 residues long.

The rearrangement links TRBV11-2 to TRBJ2-1; TRBD2 aligns across 8 bases. Germline values: CDR1 SGHAT, CDR2 FQNNGV. V lost 4 bases, J lost 3 bases, and 5 bases stayed unmatched. The CDR3 sequence is 15 residues long. DNA of the CDR3: TGTGCCAGCAGCTGGGGGGGGACTAGCTACAATGAGCAGTTCTTC. Its translation is CASSWGGTSYNEQFF.

This clone has just a few counts. The rearrangement links TRBV4-1 to TRBJ2-7; tentatively, D is TRBD1 (6 bases). Looked up from germline, CDR1 is MGHRA and CDR2 is YSYEKL. Trimming cost V 3 bases and J 0 bases, with 18 bases left between them. CDR3 length: 17 amino acids. The CDR3 nucleotides read TGCGCCAGCAGCCAGATCTTGTTTGGGACACCCTCCTACGAGCAGTACTTC. It translates to CASSQILFGTPSYEQYF.

The V and J genes are TRBV5-1 and TRBJ2-1, with D perhaps TRBD2 (5 bases). Germline V lookup: CDR1 SGHRS, CDR2 YFSETQ. V lost 4 bases and J lost 0, with 14 bases in between. The CDR3 spans 16 residues. The CDR3 sequence is CASSPYEGSSYNEQFF. Written as DNA, the CDR3 is TGCGCCAGCAGCCCTTACGAAGGGAGCTCCTACAATGAGCAGTTCTTC.

This clone was observed a single time. This chain uses TRBV15 with TRBJ1-5; D gene ambiguous. V lost 0 bases to trimming and J lost 0 bases, with 15 bases between them. The CDR3 contains 18 residues. CDR1 and CDR2 from the germline V gene are LNHNV and YYDKDF (reference sequence). CDR3 sequence (DNA): TGTGCCACCAGCAGAGATTTCGTTGAGGTGGCTAGCAATCAGCCCCAGCATTTT. This encodes CATSRDFVEVASNQPQHF.

V usage is TRBV29-1 and J usage is TRBJ1-5; possible D gene TRBD1, 5 bases. Germline CDR1 SQVTM, CDR2 ANQGSEA. Trimming left V 5 bases short and J 3 bases short, with 14 bases between. This CDR3 is built from 14 residues. CDR3 in amino acids: CSVFDSDLNQPQHF. Written as DNA, the CDR3 is TGCAGCGTTTTTGACAGTGACCTCAATCAGCCCCAGCATTTT.

V usage is TRBV7-6 and J usage is TRBJ2-7; D remains ambiguous. Germline assignment: CDR1 SGHVS and CDR2 FNYEAQ. This CDR3 is 14 amino acids long. Trimming left V 1 base short and J 3 bases short, with 10 bases between. CDR3 coding DNA: TGTGCCAGCAGCTTAGATGGCAGCGTCTACGAGCAGTACTTC. It codes for CASSLDGSVYEQYF. The complete variable domain, with remaining parts taken from reference TRBV7-6 and TRBJ2-7, reads GAGVSQSPRYKVTKRGQDVALRCDPISGHVSLYWYRQALGQGPEFLTYFNYEAQQDKSGLPNDRFSAERPEGSISTLTIQRTEQRDSAMYRCASSLDGSVYEQYFGPGTRLTVT.

The chain employs TRBV28 and TRBJ2-7; TRBD2 might be the D (5 bases). Trimming left V 7 bases short and J 0 bases short, with 16 bases between. CDR1 MDHEN and CDR2 SYDVKM come from the germline V gene. This CDR3 region has 15 residues. This chain's CDR3 is CASTGFGESSYEQYF. The CDR3 nucleotides are TGTGCCAGCACCGGGTTCGGGGAGAGCTCCTACGAGCAGTACTTC.

This chain's CDR3 is CASSLNQGAPGETQYF. In DNA, the CDR3 is TGTGCCAGCAGCTTAAATCAGGGGGCGCCGGGGGAGACCCAGTACTTC. The chain carries TRBV7-6 and TRBJ2-5, with TRBD1 identical over 8 bases. V shed 2 bases, J shed 5 bases, and the junction held 10 bases outside the gene matches. This CDR3 is 16 amino acids long. CDR1 is SGHVS, CDR2 FNYEAQ, per germline.

In its sample, this clone was seen a few times. The chain employs TRBV28 and TRBJ1-5, with 10 bases fitting TRBD1. The CDR3 sequence is 13 residues long. Germline-derived CDR1 and CDR2 are MDHEN and SYDVKM. V shed 6 bases and J 12 bases; nucleotides not matched to a gene: 8. CDR3 nucleotide sequence: TGTGCCAGCAGGGACAGGGGGAAGGGGAACCAGCATTTT. It yields the protein CASRDRGKGNQHF.

This chain joins TRBV14 and TRBJ2-3, with 9 bases lining up with TRBD2. The V gene's germline CDR1 is SGHDN and CDR2 FVKESK. V lost 4 bases and J lost 5; bases outside the gene matches: 7. The CDR3 covers 15 residues. In DNA, the CDR3 is TGTGCCAGCAGCCTCTTCGGACTAGCGCAAGATACGCAGTATTTT. It encodes CASSLFGLAQDTQYF. Together with reference TRBV14 and TRBJ2-3, the CDR3 gives the full variable domain: EAGVTQFPSHSVIEKGQTVTLRCDPISGHDNLYWYRRVMGKEIKFLLHFVKESKQDESGMPNNRFLAERTGGTYSTLKVQPAELEDSGVYFCASSLFGLAQDTQYFGPGTRLTVL.

This rearrangement joins TRBV4-1 to TRBJ2-7, with 11 positions matching TRBD2. V shed 3 bases, J shed 1 base, and the junction held 8 bases outside the gene matches. The germline V gene has CDR1 MGHRA and CDR2 YSYEKL. The length of the CDR3 is 17 residues. CDR3 region: CASSQQAGTSGSYEQYF. The CDR3 DNA is TGCGCCAGCAGCCAGCAGGCCGGGACTAGCGGTTCCTACGAGCAGTACTTC.

The chain is built from TRBV9 and TRBJ2-2, with D unresolved. The CDR3 extends over 15 amino acids. CDR1 is SGDLS, CDR2 YYNGEE, per germline. The germline V and J ends were trimmed by 0 bases and 1 base, with 7 bases remaining between them. The CDR3 here is CASSVGLENTGELFF. The CDR3 DNA reads TGTGCCAGCAGCGTAGGCCTAGAGAACACCGGGGAGCTGTTTTTT.

The CDR3, as DNA: TGCGCCAGCAGTAGGAGCGGGGAGCAGTTCTTC. Translation: CASSRSGEQFF. The chain recombines TRBV10-1 with TRBJ2-1; perhaps TRBD2 as D (6 bases). The germline V gene encodes CDR1 WNHNN and CDR2 SYGVQD (reference sequence). V lost 5 bases and J 10 bases, leaving 9 bases between the germline ends. CDR3 length equals 11 residues.

The V call is TRBV5-1, the J call TRBJ2-5; the D is unclear. The germline V gene encodes CDR1 SGHRS and CDR2 YFSETQ. V was shortened by 1 base and J by 1 base, with 11 bases between the two germline ends. This CDR3 has 15 amino acids. In DNA form, the CDR3 reads TGCGCCAGCAGCTTGTCGGCAGGTGCCCAAGAGACCCAGTACTTC. Protein sequence: CASSLSAGAQETQYF.

The gene calls are TRBV19 and TRBJ1-3, with a tentative D call TRBD1 (5 bases). The germline CDR1 and CDR2 sequences are LNHDA and SQIVND (reference sequence). V was cut by 5 bases and J by 5 bases, with 13 bases left in between. The CDR3 spans 14 residues. The CDR3 loop is CASSAAGGRNTIYF. The CDR3 DNA reads TGTGCCAGTAGTGCCGCGGGGGGAAGAAACACCATATATTTT.

The gene calls are TRBV5-1 and TRBJ2-7, with 7 bases lining up with TRBD1. Germline trimming cut 0 bases from V and 2 bases from J; bases unmatched to any gene: 2. CDR1 is SGHRS, CDR2 YFSETQ, per germline. The CDR3 covers 14 residues. DNA for the CDR3: TGCGCCAGCAGCTTGGGGGACAGCACCTACGAGCAGTACTTC. It specifies CASSLGDSTYEQYF.

The chain has TRBV6-4 and TRBJ2-3, with a tentative D call TRBD1 (7 bases). Germline CDR1 reads MRHNA; CDR2 reads SNTAGT. Trimming shortened V by 4 bases and J by 2 bases, and 13 bases separated the two germline ends. CDR3 length equals 15 residues. CDR3 in DNA: TGTGCCAGCAGTGGGACAGGCGGGGACACAGATACGCAGTATTTT. This sequence encodes CASSGTGGDTDTQYF.

J is TRBJ1-3 and V is TRBV28; D not resolved. There are 15 residues in the CDR3. Germline loops: CDR1 MDHEN, CDR2 SYDVKM. Trimming stripped 8 bases from V and 3 bases from J, with 17 bases between. The CDR3 DNA sequence: TGTGCCAGCTCTGACTCTGCGGCATTTGGAAACACCATATATTTT. This gives the protein CASSDSAAFGNTIYF. Together with reference TRBV28 and TRBJ1-3, the CDR3 gives the full variable domain: DVKVTQSSRYLVKRTGEKVFLECVQDMDHENMFWYRQDPGLGLRLIYFSYDVKMKEKGDIPEGYSVSREKKERFSLILESASTNQTSMYLCASSDSAAFGNTIYFGEGSWLTVV.

This chain joins TRBV7-9 and TRBJ1-3; 10 bases align to TRBD1. Trimming at V came to 4 bases and at J to 6 bases, leaving 6 bases not matched to a gene. This CDR3 is built from 15 residues. Germline CDR1 and CDR2: SEHNR and FQNEAQ (reference sequence). This CDR3 reads CASSSGTGALNTIYF. As DNA, the CDR3 is TGTGCCAGCAGCTCCGGGACAGGGGCCCTAAACACCATATATTTT.

This chain connects TRBV20-1 to TRBJ2-7; D gene uncertain. This CDR3 comprises 11 residues. Trimming stripped 5 bases from V and 3 bases from J, with 8 bases between. CDR1 is DFQATT and CDR2 is SNEGSKA in the germline V gene (reference sequence). The CDR3 is CSAFDNYEQYF. DNA of the CDR3: TGCAGTGCTTTTGACAACTACGAGCAGTACTTC.

The CDR3 DNA reads TGCGCCAGCAGCCGCATTCAGGGGACCCTCTATGGCTACACCTTC. This translates into CASSRIQGTLYGYTF. J is TRBJ1-2 and V is TRBV5-1; possible D gene TRBD1, 6 bases. Trimming cost V 4 bases and J 4 bases, with 17 bases left between them. Germline CDR1 SGHRS, CDR2 YFSETQ. CDR3 length: 15 amino acids.

J is TRBJ2-7 and V is TRBV21-1; the table gives TRBD2 as D, unverified against the DNA. TRBV21-1 is given as a pseudogene. CDR3 length: 15 residues. The CDR3 DNA reads as TGTGCCTTCAGCCAGGGGACTAGCGCAATCGACGAGCAGTACTTC. It translates to CAFSQGTSAIDEQYF.

The V call is TRBV7-9, the J call TRBJ2-1; 9 bases agree with TRBD2. Trimming at V came to 1 base and at J to 4 bases, leaving 11 bases not matched to a gene. This CDR3 comprises 18 residues. The germline CDR1 and CDR2 sequences are SEHNR and FQNEAQ (reference sequence). The CDR3 region is CASSLGSVSGRRYNEQFF. DNA of the CDR3: TGTGCCAGCAGCTTAGGTAGTGTTAGCGGGAGAAGATACAATGAGCAGTTCTTC.

This clone has just a few counts. The chain couples TRBV23-1 to TRBJ2-1; TRBD1 aligns across 7 bases. TRBV23-1 is classed as an ORF, of uncertain function. Germline trimming cut 4 bases from V and 1 base from J; bases unmatched to any gene: 13. The CDR3 loop spans 18 amino acids. This chain's CDR3 is CASSPPRGGQESYNEQFF. The CDR3 coding sequence is TGCGCCAGCAGTCCTCCGAGGGGTGGACAGGAGTCCTACAATGAGCAGTTCTTC.

The rearrangement uses TRBV19 and TRBJ1-1; D not certain. The CDR3 has 13 amino acids. Germline CDR1 is LNHDA and CDR2 is SQIVND (reference sequence). Trimming removed 10 bases at V and 4 bases at J, with 16 bases between. The CDR3 nucleotides read TGTGCCATCTCCTCCTCTCGGGGCACTGAAGCTTTCTTT. It yields the protein CAISSSRGTEAFF.